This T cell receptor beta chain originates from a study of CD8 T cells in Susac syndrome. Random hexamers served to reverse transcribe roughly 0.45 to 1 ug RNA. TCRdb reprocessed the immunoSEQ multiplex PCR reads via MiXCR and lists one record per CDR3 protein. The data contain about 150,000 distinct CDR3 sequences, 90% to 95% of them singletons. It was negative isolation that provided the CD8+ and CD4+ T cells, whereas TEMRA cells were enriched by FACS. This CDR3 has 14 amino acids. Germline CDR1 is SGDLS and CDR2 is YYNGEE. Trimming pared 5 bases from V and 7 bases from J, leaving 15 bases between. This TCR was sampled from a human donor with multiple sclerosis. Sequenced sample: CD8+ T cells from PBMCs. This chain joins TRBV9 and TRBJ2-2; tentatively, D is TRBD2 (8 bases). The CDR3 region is CASRPGGGVGELFF. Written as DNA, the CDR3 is TGTGCCAGCAGACCGGGAGGGGGCGTCGGGGAGCTGTTTTTT.